This T cell receptor (beta chain) comes out of a study of Graves' ophthalmopathy and Graves' hyperthyroidism. Study-wide results and limits: Clonotypes were expanded in thyroid at above 0.001 frequency, and most also appeared in blood.

Amplification from RNA transcripts yielded the TCR beta CDR3 regions. First-round RT-PCR used HTBI primers; second-round multiplex PCR followed. TCRdb re-analysed the multiplex PCR reads in MiXCR, keeping a single row per CDR3 protein. Counted here are 200,000 to 300,000 distinct CDR3 sequences, 40% to 50% occurring once; the ten biggest clones make up around half. This CDR3 is built from 14 residues. Germline CDR1 DFQATT, CDR2 SNEGSKA (reference sequence). Trimming took 0 bases from V and 3 from J, leaving 9 bases between them. There are a few counts of this clonotype. The antigen is unknown. Sequencing was done on a sample of peripheral blood. The clonotype comes from an adult man with Graves' ophthalmopathy. The rearrangement uses TRBV20-1 and TRBJ1-3; D call uncertain. The CDR3 sequence: CSARDGLGGNTIYF. In DNA, the CDR3 is TGCAGTGCTAGAGATGGACTGGGTGGAAACACCATATATTTT.